The 15 T cell receptor beta chains presented below share a single source sample, sequenced in a study of CD4+ T cells in melanoma (dated by TCRdb to the early 2020s). Libraries came from the immunoSEQ multiplex PCR assay. Imported from immuneACCESS, the table was reduced by TCRdb to in-frame sequences with V and J called. These copies leave out some clones; in studies compared against another copy, an unresolved V gene accounts for under half, and the cause of the remainder is not known. The sample contains over 100,000 clones, roughly 90% of them found a single time. Jointly, the top ten make up 3% to 4% of the sample. Sequenced: peripheral blood. The receptor source for this set is a human donor with melanoma.

V and J are TRBV4-1 and TRBJ1-5; 10 nucleotides line up with TRBD1. The CDR3 contains 16 residues. Trimming cost V 3 bases and J 7 bases; bases outside gene matches: 9. Germline loops: CDR1 MGHRA, CDR2 YSYEKL. CDR3 loop: CASSQDSWDRGQPQHF. The CDR3 nucleotides read TGCGCCAGCAGCCAGGATAGTTGGGACAGGGGCCAGCCCCAGCATTTT.

V gene TRBV7-2 combines with J gene TRBJ2-5, with TRBD1 as a possible D gene (6 bases). Germline CDR1 reads SGHTA; CDR2 reads FQGNSA. The V gene lost 7 bases and the J gene lost 3 bases, with 21 bases spanning the gap. CDR3 length: 16 residues. This CDR3 reads CASNISPEWTEETQYF. The CDR3, as DNA: TGTGCCAGCAACATTTCCCCGGAGTGGACAGAAGAGACCCAGTACTTC.

This clone was observed a single time. J is TRBJ2-1 and V is TRBV11-2; the D gene could be TRBD1 or TRBD2 (5 bases each). The CDR3 extends over 16 amino acids. The V and J ends lost 1 base and 8 bases respectively, with 18 bases between them. Germline V gene lookup returns CDR1 SGHAT and CDR2 FQNNGV. As DNA, the CDR3 is TGTGCCAGCAGCTTAGTTTCTTTATGGGGGAGTGATGAGCAGTTCTTC. This sequence encodes CASSLVSLWGSDEQFF. Full variable domain (remainder filled in from reference TRBV11-2 and TRBJ2-1): EAGVAQSPRYKIIEKRQSVAFWCNPISGHATLYWYQQILGQGPKLLIQFQNNGVVDDSQLPKDRFSAERLKGVDSTLKIQPAKLEDSAVYLCASSLVSLWGSDEQFFGPGTRLTVL.

This chain uses TRBV7-2 with TRBJ2-7, with D perhaps TRBD1 (5 bases). Trimming removed 5 bases at V and 2 bases at J, with 10 bases between. This CDR3 is 13 amino acids long. Germline CDR1 reads SGHTA; CDR2 reads FQGNSA. The CDR3 spells CASSPDRPYEQYF. The CDR3 nucleotides read TGTGCCAGCAGCCCCGACAGACCCTACGAGCAGTACTTC.

The sample holds a few counts of this clone. This chain connects TRBV9 to TRBJ1-1; the D gene is possibly TRBD1 (5 bases). Trimming took 4 bases from V and 0 from J, leaving 7 bases between them. This CDR3 spans 13 amino acids. CDR1 and CDR2 from the germline V gene are SGDLS and YYNGEE. The CDR3 loop reads CASSQGMNTEAFF. The DNA of the CDR3 is TGTGCCAGCAGCCAGGGTATGAACACTGAAGCTTTCTTT.

The chain combines TRBV30 with TRBJ2-1; weak D call: TRBD1 (5 bases). Per the germline V gene, CDR1 is GTSNPN and CDR2 is SVGIG (reference sequence). This CDR3 spans 13 amino acids. V lost 5 bases to trimming and J lost 4 bases, with 12 bases between them. As DNA, the CDR3 is TGTGCCTGGGGACGGACACCTTACAATGAGCAGTTCTTC. Translating gives CAWGRTPYNEQFF.

The chain combines TRBV28 with TRBJ2-4; a weak D match, TRBD1 (6 bases). Germline loops: CDR1 MDHEN, CDR2 SYDVKM. This CDR3 is 16 amino acids long. V was trimmed by 5 bases and J by 0 bases, leaving 14 bases between them. The CDR3 bases are TGTGCCAGCAGTCAGCAGGGGAGCATAGCCAAAAACATTCAGTACTTC. Its translation is CASSQQGSIAKNIQYF.

The chain couples TRBV11-3 to TRBJ2-7; tentatively, D is TRBD2 (5 bases). Germline loops: CDR1 SGHNT, CDR2 YENEEA. Trimming cost V 2 bases and J 3 bases, with 14 bases left between them. The CDR3 totals 15 residues. The CDR3 DNA follows: TGTGCCAGCAGCTTAAAGTACGGGGAGATCTACGAGCAGTACTTC. This sequence encodes CASSLKYGEIYEQYF. The full variable domain, rest sourced from reference TRBV11-3 and TRBJ2-7, is EAGVVQSPRYKIIEKKQPVAFWCNPISGHNTLYWYLQNLGQGPELLIRYENEEAVDDSQLPKDRFSAERLKGVDSTLKIQPAELGDSAVYLCASSLKYGEIYEQYFGPGTRLTVT.

The V gene is TRBV9, the J gene TRBJ1-1; D possibly corresponds to TRBD1 (6 bases). Trimming took off 0 bases at V and 3 bases at J, with 12 bases between the two ends. Germline CDR1 reads SGDLS; CDR2 reads YYNGEE. The CDR3 extends over 15 amino acids. The CDR3 region has the DNA TGTGCCAGCAGCGTAGCGTGGGGGGCGGACACTGAAGCTTTCTTT. Its protein is CASSVAWGADTEAFF.

This sequence joins TRBV7-2 and TRBJ2-7; D not resolved. The CDR3 sequence is 13 residues long. V lost 1 base and J 2 bases, leaving 6 bases between the germline ends. Germline CDR1 and CDR2: SGHTA and FQGNSA. CDR3 amino acids: CASSLVPPYEQYF. The CDR3 region has the DNA TGTGCCAGCAGCTTAGTCCCCCCCTACGAGCAGTACTTC.

Here the CDR3 reads CAWSVLRDGSEAFF. In DNA form, the CDR3 reads TGTGCCTGGAGTGTACTAAGGGATGGATCTGAAGCTTTCTTT. The chain carries TRBV30 and TRBJ1-1; D not resolved. The V end lost 0 bases, the J end lost 6 bases, and 14 bases lay between the germline ends. The CDR3 is made up of 14 amino acids. CDR1 and CDR2 from the germline V gene are GTSNPN and SVGIG (reference sequence).

This chain links TRBV7-3 with TRBJ1-2; TRBD1 matches 7 bases. CDR3 length: 13 amino acids. V gave up 5 bases and J gave up 5 bases; unmatched junction bases: 5. From germline, CDR1 is SGHTA and CDR2 FQGTGA. The CDR3 nucleotides are TGTGCCAGCAGCGAACAGGGGCGTTATGGCTACACCTTC. Its protein is CASSEQGRYGYTF.

This clone showed up just once. The chain joins TRBV5-1 to TRBJ2-3, with D unresolved. The CDR3 totals 13 residues. Germline V CDR1 and CDR2: SGHRS, YFSETQ. V dropped 4 bases and J dropped 3 bases, with 9 bases sitting between them. Written as DNA, the CDR3 is TGCGCCAGCAGCCTAAAGGGTACAGATACGCAGTATTTT. Amino acids: CASSLKGTDTQYF. Complete variable domain (other parts from reference TRBV5-1 and TRBJ2-3): KAGVTQTPRYLIKTRGQQVTLSCSPISGHRSVSWYQQTPGQGLQFLFEYFSETQRNKGNFPGRFSGRQFSNSRSEMNVSTLELGDSALYLCASSLKGTDTQYFGPGTRLTVL.

The rearrangement joins TRBV19 to TRBJ2-7, with 9 bases lining up with TRBD1. CDR3 size: 13 residues. The V and J ends lost 5 bases and 6 bases, in that order; junction bases with no gene match: 5. Germline values: CDR1 LNHDA, CDR2 SQIVND (reference sequence). The CDR3 is CASSGTGRGEQYF. The CDR3 coding sequence is TGTGCCAGTAGTGGGACAGGGCGGGGCGAGCAGTACTTC.

The chain recombines TRBV5-4 with TRBJ2-5, with TRBD2 identical over 12 bases. Germline CDR1 and CDR2: SGHNT and YYREEE (reference sequence). V dropped 1 base and J dropped 2; count of bases not matched to a gene: 3. The CDR3 sequence is 16 residues long. In DNA form, the CDR3 reads TGTGCCAGCAGCTTGCCACTAGCGGGGGGACAAGAGACCCAGTACTTC. It encodes CASSLPLAGGQETQYF.